This is a list of T cell receptor beta chains from one sample in a study of T cells after yellow fever vaccination. TCRdb redid the calling of the 5' RACE reads with MiXCR, one entry per CDR3 protein. The sample carries 250,000 to 400,000 distinct CDR3 sequences, around 4.4% recorded once. The sequenced sample was PBMCs, obtained 15 days after the yellow fever booster vaccination. The receptors stem from a man aged 18 to 29 who received the YFV17D yellow fever vaccine. CDR3s include the opening cysteine and the closing phenylalanine or tryptophan. Fields, in order: D gene, clone size, J gene, V gene, CDR3 protein, CDR3 DNA. A D gene is named only where the DNA matches it firmly. Clone size is shown for a subset of rows, as once, few, many or a class of expanded clone.

d_gene: -; abundance: -; j_gene: TRBJ1-1; v_gene: TRBV2; CDR3aa: CASSYPPGQSGTEAFF; CDR3nt: TGTGCCAGCAGTTATCCCCCGGGGCAGTCGGGCACTGAAGCTTTCTTT
d_gene: -; abundance: few; j_gene: TRBJ1-2; v_gene: TRBV7-2; CDR3aa: CASSLLGTTNYGYTF; CDR3nt: TGTGCCAGCAGCCTCCTTGGGACCACTAACTATGGCTACACCTTC
d_gene: -; abundance: many; j_gene: TRBJ2-7; v_gene: TRBV5-1; CDR3aa: CASSPPWAGHHYEQYF; CDR3nt: TGCGCCAGCAGCCCACCTTGGGCAGGGCATCACTACGAGCAGTACTTC
d_gene: TRBD2; abundance: many; j_gene: TRBJ2-7; v_gene: TRBV12-3/TRBV12-4; CDR3aa: CASSGLAGGHEQYF; CDR3nt: TGTGCCAGCAGCGGACTAGCGGGGGGCCACGAGCAGTACTTC
d_gene: -; abundance: few; j_gene: TRBJ2-1; v_gene: TRBV12-3/TRBV12-4; CDR3aa: CASKGMEWGFYNEQFF; CDR3nt: TGTGCCAGCAAAGGAATGGAATGGGGGTTTTACAATGAGCAGTTCTTC
d_gene: -; abundance: -; j_gene: TRBJ2-2; v_gene: TRBV4-1; CDR3aa: CASSQKSGSGELFF; CDR3nt: TGCGCCAGCAGCCAAAAATCAGGGTCCGGGGAGCTGTTTTTT
d_gene: -; abundance: many; j_gene: TRBJ1-6; v_gene: TRBV27; CDR3aa: CASSLSMGGRSPLHF; CDR3nt: TGTGCCAGCAGTTTATCTATGGGGGGCCGGTCACCCCTCCACTTT
d_gene: -; abundance: -; j_gene: TRBJ1-6; v_gene: TRBV4-3; CDR3aa: CASSQGWIGGSPLHF; CDR3nt: TGCGCCAGCAGCCAAGGCTGGATCGGTGGTTCACCCCTCCACTTT
d_gene: TRBD1; abundance: few; j_gene: TRBJ2-2; v_gene: TRBV2; CDR3aa: CASSEPSDRPSTGELFF; CDR3nt: TGTGCCAGCAGTGAACCCTCGGACAGGCCAAGCACCGGGGAGCTGTTTTTT
d_gene: -; abundance: few; j_gene: TRBJ1-3; v_gene: TRBV7-9; CDR3aa: CASSLEIGGPGNTIYF; CDR3nt: TGTGCCAGCAGCTTAGAGATCGGGGGGCCTGGAAACACCATATATTTT
d_gene: -; abundance: many; j_gene: TRBJ1-1; v_gene: TRBV20-1; CDR3aa: CSARRDGNTEAFF; CDR3nt: TGCAGTGCTAGAAGGGACGGTAACACTGAAGCTTTCTTT
d_gene: -; abundance: few; j_gene: TRBJ2-3; v_gene: TRBV3-1; CDR3aa: CASSHSADTQYF; CDR3nt: TGTGCCAGCAGCCATTCCGCAGATACGCAGTATTTT
d_gene: -; abundance: -; j_gene: TRBJ1-6; v_gene: TRBV20-1; CDR3aa: CRASKGFGSPLHF; CDR3nt: TGCAGAGCTAGCAAGGGGTTCGGTTCACCCCTCCACTTT
d_gene: -; abundance: many; j_gene: TRBJ2-3; v_gene: TRBV29-1; CDR3aa: CSVEGLNTDTQYF; CDR3nt: TGCAGCGTTGAAGGGCTGAACACAGATACGCAGTATTTT
d_gene: TRBD2; abundance: -; j_gene: TRBJ2-2; v_gene: TRBV4-3; CDR3aa: CASSQEARLAGGRGELFF; CDR3nt: TGCGCCAGCAGCCAGGAAGCGAGACTAGCGGGGGGGCGCGGGGAGCTGTTTTTT
d_gene: -; abundance: -; j_gene: TRBJ1-5; v_gene: TRBV3-1; CDR3aa: CASSQGWEPQHF; CDR3nt: TGTGCCAGCAGCCAAGGTTGGGAGCCCCAGCATTTT
d_gene: -; abundance: -; j_gene: TRBJ1-1; v_gene: TRBV27; CDR3aa: CASSFQSRGSEAFF; CDR3nt: TGTGCCAGCAGTTTCCAAAGCAGGGGTTCTGAAGCTTTCTTT
d_gene: -; abundance: many; j_gene: TRBJ2-1; v_gene: TRBV5-1; CDR3aa: CASSSGSSSYNEQFF; CDR3nt: TGCGCCAGCAGCTCCGGCAGCAGCTCCTACAATGAGCAGTTCTTC
d_gene: -; abundance: few; j_gene: TRBJ1-2; v_gene: TRBV9; CDR3aa: CASSASGGQDYGYTF; CDR3nt: TGTGCCAGCAGCGCTAGCGGGGGGCAGGACTATGGCTACACCTTC
d_gene: -; abundance: -; j_gene: TRBJ1-2; v_gene: TRBV5-6; CDR3aa: CASSSRGSLNYGYTF; CDR3nt: TGTGCCAGCAGCTCCAGGGGATCGTTGAACTATGGCTACACCTTC
d_gene: -; abundance: few; j_gene: TRBJ2-2; v_gene: TRBV5-4; CDR3aa: CASSPPHRAGNTGELFF; CDR3nt: TGTGCCAGCAGCCCCCCCCATCGGGCGGGAAACACCGGGGAGCTGTTTTTT
d_gene: TRBD2; abundance: many; j_gene: TRBJ2-2; v_gene: TRBV12-3/TRBV12-4; CDR3aa: CASSLRPRLATLLPNTGELFF; CDR3nt: TGTGCCAGCAGTTTAAGACCGAGACTAGCGACCTTACTTCCGAACACCGGGGAGCTGTTTTTT
d_gene: TRBD1; abundance: -; j_gene: TRBJ2-1; v_gene: TRBV19; CDR3aa: CASSPQTTGSYNEQFF; CDR3nt: TGTGCCAGTAGTCCCCAGACGACAGGGTCGTACAATGAGCAGTTCTTC
d_gene: -; abundance: -; j_gene: TRBJ2-1; v_gene: TRBV18; CDR3aa: CASSPMSQAHSYNEQFF; CDR3nt: TGTGCCAGCTCACCAATGAGTCAGGCCCACTCCTACAATGAGCAGTTCTTC
d_gene: TRBD1; abundance: -; j_gene: TRBJ2-2; v_gene: TRBV6-5; CDR3aa: CASSPGTGMNTGELFF; CDR3nt: TGTGCCAGCAGTCCCGGGACAGGGATGAACACCGGGGAGCTGTTTTTT
d_gene: TRBD2; abundance: few; j_gene: TRBJ2-5; v_gene: TRBV5-1; CDR3aa: CASSSSGVSETQYF; CDR3nt: TGCGCCAGCAGTTCCAGCGGGGTATCAGAGACCCAGTACTTC
d_gene: TRBD2; abundance: many; j_gene: TRBJ2-3; v_gene: TRBV6-2/TRBV6-3; CDR3aa: CASSHSGGADTQYF; CDR3nt: TGTGCCAGCAGTCATAGCGGGGGGGCAGATACGCAGTATTTT
d_gene: -; abundance: -; j_gene: TRBJ2-7; v_gene: TRBV11-3; CDR3aa: CASSPNGHEQYF; CDR3nt: TGTGCCAGCAGCCCAAATGGCCACGAGCAGTACTTC
d_gene: TRBD2; abundance: many; j_gene: TRBJ2-3; v_gene: TRBV19; CDR3aa: CASSPPTSGGFASTDTQYF; CDR3nt: TGTGCCAGTAGCCCCCCGACTAGCGGGGGGTTTGCTAGCACAGATACGCAGTATTTT
d_gene: -; abundance: many; j_gene: TRBJ2-3; v_gene: TRBV15; CDR3aa: CATSISSSTDTQYF; CDR3nt: TGTGCCACCAGCATTTCTTCTAGCACAGATACGCAGTATTTT
d_gene: -; abundance: many; j_gene: TRBJ2-3; v_gene: TRBV7-9; CDR3aa: CASRVGTDTQYF; CDR3nt: TGTGCCAGCAGAGTAGGCACAGATACGCAGTATTTT
d_gene: -; abundance: many; j_gene: TRBJ1-2; v_gene: TRBV5-6; CDR3aa: CASSLGVYGYTF; CDR3nt: TGTGCCAGCAGCTTGGGGGTATATGGCTACACCTTC
d_gene: -; abundance: medium-sized; j_gene: TRBJ1-2; v_gene: TRBV7-9; CDR3aa: CASSEQVYGYTF; CDR3nt: TGTGCCAGCAGCGAACAAGTTTATGGCTACACCTTC
d_gene: TRBD2; abundance: many; j_gene: TRBJ2-5; v_gene: TRBV12-3/TRBV12-4; CDR3aa: CASSLVPGGSQETQYF; CDR3nt: TGTGCCAGCAGTTTAGTCCCCGGGGGGAGCCAAGAGACCCAGTACTTC
d_gene: -; abundance: few; j_gene: TRBJ1-5; v_gene: TRBV29-1; CDR3aa: CSVVAGAGQPQHF; CDR3nt: TGCAGCGTTGTCGCAGGGGCGGGGCAGCCCCAGCATTTT
d_gene: -; abundance: -; j_gene: TRBJ1-1; v_gene: TRBV14; CDR3aa: CASSPNIHTEAFF; CDR3nt: TGTGCCAGCAGCCCGAATATCCACACTGAAGCTTTCTTT
d_gene: TRBD1; abundance: -; j_gene: TRBJ1-2; v_gene: TRBV20-1; CDR3aa: CSARRTGRRRGYTF; CDR3nt: TGCAGTGCCCGTCGGACAGGGAGAAGACGGGGCTACACCTTC
d_gene: TRBD2; abundance: many; j_gene: TRBJ2-5; v_gene: TRBV7-9; CDR3aa: CASSSSGQETQYF; CDR3nt: TGTGCCAGCAGCTCTAGCGGGCAAGAGACCCAGTACTTC
d_gene: TRBD1; abundance: -; j_gene: TRBJ2-3; v_gene: TRBV5-6; CDR3aa: CASSLQTGPATDTQYF; CDR3nt: TGTGCCAGCAGCCTACAGACAGGGCCGGCCACAGATACGCAGTATTTT
d_gene: -; abundance: -; j_gene: TRBJ2-5; v_gene: TRBV4-2; CDR3aa: CASSQVEGAETQYF; CDR3nt: TGTGCCAGCAGCCAAGTTGAAGGAGCAGAGACCCAGTACTTC